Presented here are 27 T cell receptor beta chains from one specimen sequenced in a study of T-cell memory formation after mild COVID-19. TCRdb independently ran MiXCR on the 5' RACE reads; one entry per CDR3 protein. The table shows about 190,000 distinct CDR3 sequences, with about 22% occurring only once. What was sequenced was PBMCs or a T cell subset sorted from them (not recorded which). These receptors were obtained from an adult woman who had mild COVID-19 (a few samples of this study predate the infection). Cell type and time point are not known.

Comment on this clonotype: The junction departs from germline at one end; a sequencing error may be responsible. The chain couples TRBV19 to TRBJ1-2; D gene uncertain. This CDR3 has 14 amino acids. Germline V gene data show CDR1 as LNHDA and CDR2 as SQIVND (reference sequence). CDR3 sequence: CASSPTGGNFGYTF. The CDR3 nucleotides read TGTGCCAGTAGCCCTACGGGAGGGAACTTTGGCTACACCTTC.

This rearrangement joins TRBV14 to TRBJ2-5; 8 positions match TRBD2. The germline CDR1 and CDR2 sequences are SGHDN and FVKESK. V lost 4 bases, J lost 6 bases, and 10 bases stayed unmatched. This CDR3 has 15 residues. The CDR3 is CASSPLSGSGKTQYF. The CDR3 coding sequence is TGTGCCAGCAGCCCTCTAAGCGGGAGTGGAAAGACCCAGTACTTC.

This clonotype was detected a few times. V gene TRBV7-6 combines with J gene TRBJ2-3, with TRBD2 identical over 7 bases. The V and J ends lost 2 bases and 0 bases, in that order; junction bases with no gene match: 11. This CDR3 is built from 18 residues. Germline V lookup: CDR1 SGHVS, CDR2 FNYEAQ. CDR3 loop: CASSLYPSSGESTDTQYF. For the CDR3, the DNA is TGTGCCAGCAGCTTATACCCCTCGAGCGGGGAGAGCACAGATACGCAGTATTTT.

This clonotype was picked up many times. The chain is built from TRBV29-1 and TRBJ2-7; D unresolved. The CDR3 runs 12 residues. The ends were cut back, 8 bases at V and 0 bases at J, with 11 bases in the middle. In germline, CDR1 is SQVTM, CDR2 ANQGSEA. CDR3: CSPTGLSYEQYF. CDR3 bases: TGCAGCCCCACGGGTCTCTCCTACGAGCAGTACTTC.

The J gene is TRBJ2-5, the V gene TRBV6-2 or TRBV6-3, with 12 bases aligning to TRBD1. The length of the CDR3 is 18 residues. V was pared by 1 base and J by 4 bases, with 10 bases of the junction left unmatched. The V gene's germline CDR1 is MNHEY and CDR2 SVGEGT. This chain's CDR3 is CASSYWGPGQGAGETQYF. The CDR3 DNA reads TGTGCCAGCAGTTACTGGGGGCCGGGACAGGGGGCCGGAGAGACCCAGTACTTC.

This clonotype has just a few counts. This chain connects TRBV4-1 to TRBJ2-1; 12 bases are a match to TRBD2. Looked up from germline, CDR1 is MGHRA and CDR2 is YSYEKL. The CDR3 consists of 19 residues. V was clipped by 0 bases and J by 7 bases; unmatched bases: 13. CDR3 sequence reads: CASSQERLPLAGGPNEQFF. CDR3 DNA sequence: TGCGCCAGCAGCCAAGAACGACTTCCGCTAGCGGGGGGGCCAAATGAGCAGTTCTTC.

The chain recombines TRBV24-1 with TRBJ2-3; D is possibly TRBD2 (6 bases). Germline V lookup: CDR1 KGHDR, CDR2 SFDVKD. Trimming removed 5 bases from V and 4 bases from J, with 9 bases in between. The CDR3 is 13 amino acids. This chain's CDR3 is CATSALASDTQYF. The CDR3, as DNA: TGTGCCACCAGTGCCCTAGCGTCAGATACGCAGTATTTT.

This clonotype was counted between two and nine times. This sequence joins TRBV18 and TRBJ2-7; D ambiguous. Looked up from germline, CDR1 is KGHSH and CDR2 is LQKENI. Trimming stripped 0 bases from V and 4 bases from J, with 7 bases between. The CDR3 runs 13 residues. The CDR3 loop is CASSPPDGYEQYF. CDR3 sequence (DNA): TGTGCCAGCTCACCACCGGACGGGTACGAGCAGTACTTC.

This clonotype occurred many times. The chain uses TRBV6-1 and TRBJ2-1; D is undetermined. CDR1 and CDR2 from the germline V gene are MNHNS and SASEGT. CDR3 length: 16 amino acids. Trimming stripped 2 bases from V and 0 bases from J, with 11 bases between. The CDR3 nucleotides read TGTGCCAGCAGTGAATCCCAGCTTAACTCCTACAATGAGCAGTTCTTC. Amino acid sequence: CASSESQLNSYNEQFF.

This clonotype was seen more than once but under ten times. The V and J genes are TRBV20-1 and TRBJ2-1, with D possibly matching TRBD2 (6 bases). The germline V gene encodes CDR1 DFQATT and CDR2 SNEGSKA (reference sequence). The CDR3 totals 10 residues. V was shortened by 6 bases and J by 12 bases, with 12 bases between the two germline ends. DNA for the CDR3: TGCAGTGCCTCGGGGGTTGCGCAGTTCTTC. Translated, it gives CSASGVAQFF.

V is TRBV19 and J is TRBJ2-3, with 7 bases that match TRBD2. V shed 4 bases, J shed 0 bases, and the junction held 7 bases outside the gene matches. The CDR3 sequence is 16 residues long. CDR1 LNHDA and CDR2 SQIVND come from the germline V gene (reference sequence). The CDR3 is CASSTPPSGSTDTQYF. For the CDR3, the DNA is TGTGCCAGTAGTACACCCCCTAGCGGAAGCACAGATACGCAGTATTTT.

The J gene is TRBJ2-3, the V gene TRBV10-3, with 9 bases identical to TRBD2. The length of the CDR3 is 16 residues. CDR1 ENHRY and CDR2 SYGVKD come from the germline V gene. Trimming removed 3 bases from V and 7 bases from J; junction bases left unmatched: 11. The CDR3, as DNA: TGTGCCATCAGTGATCCGGGTAGCGGGGGCCCTAATACGCAGTATTTT. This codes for CAISDPGSGGPNTQYF.

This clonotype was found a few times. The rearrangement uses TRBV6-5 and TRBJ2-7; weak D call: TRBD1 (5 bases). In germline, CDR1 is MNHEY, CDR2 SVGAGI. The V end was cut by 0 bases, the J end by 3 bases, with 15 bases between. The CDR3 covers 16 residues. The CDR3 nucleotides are TGTGCCAGCAGTTACTCAGGGCAGGGCGGATTCTACGAGCAGTACTTC. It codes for CASSYSGQGGFYEQYF.

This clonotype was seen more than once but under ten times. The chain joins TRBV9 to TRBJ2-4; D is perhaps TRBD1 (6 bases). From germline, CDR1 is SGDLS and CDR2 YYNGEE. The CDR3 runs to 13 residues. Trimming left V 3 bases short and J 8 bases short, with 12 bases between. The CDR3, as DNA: TGTGCCAGCAGCGCCCAGGGGTGGGACATTCAGTACTTC. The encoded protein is CASSAQGWDIQYF.

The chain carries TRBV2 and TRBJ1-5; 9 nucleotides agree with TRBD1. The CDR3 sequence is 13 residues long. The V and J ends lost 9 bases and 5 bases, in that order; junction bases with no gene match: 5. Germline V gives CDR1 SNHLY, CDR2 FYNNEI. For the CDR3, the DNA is TGTGCCAGTGGGGGACAGGGCCATCAGCCCCAGCATTTT. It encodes CASGGQGHQPQHF.

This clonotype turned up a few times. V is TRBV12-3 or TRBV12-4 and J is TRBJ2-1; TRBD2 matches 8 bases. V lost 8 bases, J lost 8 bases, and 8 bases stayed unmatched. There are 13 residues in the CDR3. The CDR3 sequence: CASRRGGPDEQFF. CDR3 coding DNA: TGTGCCAGCCGACGGGGGGGGCCGGATGAGCAGTTCTTC.

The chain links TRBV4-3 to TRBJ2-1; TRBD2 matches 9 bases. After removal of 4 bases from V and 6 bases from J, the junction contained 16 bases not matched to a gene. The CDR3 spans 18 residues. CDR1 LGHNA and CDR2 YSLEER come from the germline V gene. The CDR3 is CASSLSMGIAGASNEQFF. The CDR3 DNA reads TGCGCCAGCAGCCTTTCCATGGGAATAGCGGGAGCCAGCAATGAGCAGTTCTTC.

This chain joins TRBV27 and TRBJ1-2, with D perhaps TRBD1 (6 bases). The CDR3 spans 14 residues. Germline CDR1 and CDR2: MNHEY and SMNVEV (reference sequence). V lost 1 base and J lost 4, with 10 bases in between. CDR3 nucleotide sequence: TGTGCCAGCAGTTTATTAGGACAGAGCTATGGCTACACCTTC. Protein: CASSLLGQSYGYTF.

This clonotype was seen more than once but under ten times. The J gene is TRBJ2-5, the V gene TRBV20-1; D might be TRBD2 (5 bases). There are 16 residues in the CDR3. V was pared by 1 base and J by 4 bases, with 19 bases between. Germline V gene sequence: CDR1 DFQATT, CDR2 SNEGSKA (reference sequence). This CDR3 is CSARGWTSFSLETQYF. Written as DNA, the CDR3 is TGCAGTGCTAGAGGCTGGACTTCTTTTTCTTTAGAGACCCAGTACTTC.

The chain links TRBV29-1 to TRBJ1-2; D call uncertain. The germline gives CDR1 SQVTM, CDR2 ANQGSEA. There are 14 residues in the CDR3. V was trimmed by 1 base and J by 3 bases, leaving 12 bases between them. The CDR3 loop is CSVEGKRGDYGYTF. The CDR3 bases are TGCAGCGTTGAAGGGAAACGGGGAGACTATGGCTACACCTTC.

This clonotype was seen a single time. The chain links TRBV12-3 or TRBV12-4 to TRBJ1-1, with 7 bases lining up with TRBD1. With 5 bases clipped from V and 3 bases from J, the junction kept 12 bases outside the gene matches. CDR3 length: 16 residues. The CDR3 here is CASSTVTGYGDTEAFF. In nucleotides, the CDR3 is TGTGCCAGCAGTACCGTGACAGGGTATGGGGACACTGAAGCTTTCTTT.

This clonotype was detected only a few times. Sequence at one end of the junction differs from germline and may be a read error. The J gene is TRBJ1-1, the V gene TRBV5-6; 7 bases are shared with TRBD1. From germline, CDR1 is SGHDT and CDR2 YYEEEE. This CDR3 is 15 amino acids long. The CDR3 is CASSQNPRDSEVEEF. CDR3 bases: TGTGCCAGCAGCCAGAATCCACGGGACAGCGAGGTGGAGGAATTT.

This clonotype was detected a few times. The CDR3 protein is CASLSKSGNTIYF. The CDR3 DNA reads TGTGCCAGCCTATCGAAGTCTGGAAACACCATATATTTT. The chain joins TRBV12-3 or TRBV12-4 to TRBJ1-3; no clear D. Trimming removed 8 bases at V and 1 base at J, with 9 bases between. This CDR3 is built from 13 residues.

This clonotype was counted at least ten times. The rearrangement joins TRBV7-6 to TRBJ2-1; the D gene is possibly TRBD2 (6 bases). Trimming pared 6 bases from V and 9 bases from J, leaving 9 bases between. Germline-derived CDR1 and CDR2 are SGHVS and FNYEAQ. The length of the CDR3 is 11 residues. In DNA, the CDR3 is TGTGCCAGCAGTTTGGGAGGTGAGCAGTTCTTC. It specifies CASSLGGEQFF.

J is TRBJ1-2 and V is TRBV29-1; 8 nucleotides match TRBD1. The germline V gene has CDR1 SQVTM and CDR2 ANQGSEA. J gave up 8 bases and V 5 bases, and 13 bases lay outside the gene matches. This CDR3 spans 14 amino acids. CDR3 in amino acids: CSVQDRVDSDGYTF. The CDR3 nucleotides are TGCAGCGTTCAGGACAGGGTTGATTCGGACGGCTACACCTTC.

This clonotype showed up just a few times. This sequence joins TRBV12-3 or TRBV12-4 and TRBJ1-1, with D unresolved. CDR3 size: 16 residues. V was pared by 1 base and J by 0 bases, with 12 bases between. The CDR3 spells CASSLDSEYMNTEAFF. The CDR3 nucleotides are TGTGCCAGCAGTTTAGATTCCGAATATATGAACACTGAAGCTTTCTTT.

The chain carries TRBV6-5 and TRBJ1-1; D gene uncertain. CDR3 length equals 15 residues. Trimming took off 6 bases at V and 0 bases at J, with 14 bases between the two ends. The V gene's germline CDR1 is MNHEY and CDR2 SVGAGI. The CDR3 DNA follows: TGTGCCAGCAGAAAGTTAACAGAACTGAACACTGAAGCTTTCTTT. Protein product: CASRKLTELNTEAFF.